The 23 T cell receptor beta chains presented below share a single source sample, sequenced in a study of blood T cell repertoires in COVID-19 (dated by TCRdb to the early 2020s). The method was the immunoSEQ multiplex PCR assay. The table was pulled from immuneACCESS by TCRdb, which kept in-frame rearrangements only. Such tables lose some clones; where checked, under half of the loss comes from unresolved V genes, and the rest has no known cause. For this sample the table gives fewer than 200,000 clones, of which approximately 85% were detected only once. Approximately 1.3% of the sample is in the top ten clones. Sequencing used peripheral blood. The origin of the receptors is a man between 60 and 75 years old who had recovered from COVID-19.

The J gene is TRBJ1-2, the V gene TRBV2; D is possibly TRBD1 (6 bases). Germline V gene lookup returns CDR1 SNHLY and CDR2 FYNNEI. The CDR3 covers 13 residues. The germline V and J ends were trimmed by 6 bases and 5 bases, with 13 bases remaining between them. The CDR3 nucleotides are TGTGCCAGCAGCCTGGGGGCGGTTTATGGCTACACCTTC. Protein product: CASSLGAVYGYTF.

This clone has a single count. The V gene is TRBV11-2, the J gene TRBJ2-7; 14 nucleotides match TRBD2. With 5 bases clipped from V and 12 bases from J, the junction kept 9 bases outside the gene matches. This CDR3 contains 14 residues. Germline V gene data show CDR1 as SGHAT and CDR2 as FQNNGV. The CDR3 loop is CASSRGTSGGSSYF. CDR3 DNA: TGTGCCAGCAGCCGAGGGACTAGCGGGGGCTCTTCGTACTTC.

For this clone: One end of the junction does not line up with germline, which may come from a read error. The genes are TRBV7-2 and TRBJ1-2, with 10 bases lining up with TRBD1. This CDR3 has 15 residues. Germline V CDR1 and CDR2: SGHTA, FQGNSA. The CDR3 DNA is TGTGCCAGCAGCTTAGCGCAGGACAGGGGGTCCTTCTTTGCCTTC. Protein sequence: CASSLAQDRGSFFAF.

This rearrangement joins TRBV29-1 to TRBJ1-2; no reliable D call. The ends were cut back, 3 bases at V and 4 bases at J, with 6 bases in the middle. The germline gives CDR1 SQVTM, CDR2 ANQGSEA. This CDR3 comprises 11 residues. CDR3 coding DNA: TGCAGCGTTGATGCGGGCTATGGCTACACCTTC. Translation: CSVDAGYGYTF.

This clone was observed a few times. CDR3 in DNA: TGTGCCAGCAGTGGAGTCTATGGCTACACCTTC. It translates to CASSGVYGYTF. This chain connects TRBV2 to TRBJ1-2; D not resolved. Germline CDR1 and CDR2: SNHLY and FYNNEI. The CDR3 length is 11 residues. V lost 4 bases and J 4 bases, leaving 4 bases between the germline ends.

This clone was detected only a few times. This chain joins TRBV11-2 and TRBJ2-1, with a tentative D call TRBD1 (6 bases). V dropped 5 bases and J dropped 0 bases, with 11 bases sitting between them. Germline CDR1 and CDR2: SGHAT and FQNNGV. This CDR3 comprises 15 residues. CDR3 protein: CASSGGLSSYNEQFF. The CDR3 bases are TGTGCCAGCAGCGGGGGCCTTAGCTCCTACAATGAGCAGTTCTTC.

The rearrangement links TRBV19 to TRBJ1-2; the match to TRBD1 covers 7 bases. From germline, CDR1 is LNHDA and CDR2 SQIVND (reference sequence). J gave up 5 bases and V 5 bases, and 11 bases lay outside the gene matches. The CDR3 extends over 15 amino acids. The CDR3 protein is CASSSSGQELYGYTF. In nucleotides, the CDR3 is TGTGCCAGTAGTTCCAGCGGACAGGAATTGTATGGCTACACCTTC.

The chain carries TRBV4-1 and TRBJ1-1; perhaps TRBD1 as D (5 bases). The CDR3 sequence is 15 residues long. V lost 0 bases and J 5 bases, leaving 13 bases between the germline ends. CDR1 MGHRA and CDR2 YSYEKL come from the germline V gene. The CDR3 loop reads CASSQDWVRGTEAFF. CDR3 nucleotides: TGCGCCAGCAGCCAAGATTGGGTAAGGGGAACTGAAGCTTTCTTT.

Points on this clone: The junction shows a germline mismatch at one end, possibly a read error. This rearrangement joins TRBV28 to TRBJ1-1, with a possible D match to TRBD1 (5 bases). This CDR3 is 15 amino acids long. Germline CDR1 and CDR2: MDHEN and SYDVKM. The CDR3 region is CASSLSPGKITEAFF. CDR3 in DNA: TGTGCCAGCAGCTTATCCCCAGGGAAGATAACTGAAGCTTTCTTT.

This chain joins TRBV29-1 and TRBJ2-5, with a tentative D call TRBD2 (5 bases). CDR3 length equals 12 residues. V was cut by 2 bases and J by 6 bases, with 10 bases left in between. The germline gives CDR1 SQVTM, CDR2 ANQGSEA. The CDR3 is CSVESGMQTQYF. CDR3 DNA sequence: TGCAGCGTTGAATCGGGGATGCAGACCCAGTACTTC. Variable domain in full (rest from reference TRBV29-1 and TRBJ2-5): SAVISQKPSRDICQRGTSLTIQCQVDSQVTMMFWYRQQPGQSLTLIATANQGSEATYESGFVIDKFPISRPNLTFSTLTVSNMSPEDSSIYLCSVESGMQTQYFGPGTRLLVL.

The chain recombines TRBV6-6 with TRBJ2-5; the D gene is possibly TRBD2 (7 bases). The CDR3 is 14 residues long. Germline CDR1 is MNHNY and CDR2 is SVGAGI (reference sequence). V lost 6 bases and J lost 0, with 11 bases in between. The CDR3 bases are TGTGCCAGCAGGGGGCGGGGGCACCAAGAGACCCAGTACTTC. It yields the protein CASRGRGHQETQYF.

The chain carries TRBV2 and TRBJ1-5; perhaps TRBD1 as D (5 bases). V lost 3 bases to trimming and J lost 2 bases, with 14 bases between them. This CDR3 contains 16 residues. Looked up from germline, CDR1 is SNHLY and CDR2 is FYNNEI. This chain's CDR3 is CASSEVSGAGNQPQHF. CDR3 bases: TGTGCCAGCAGTGAGGTGAGCGGGGCAGGCAATCAGCCCCAGCATTTT.

This clone has more than one count but fewer than ten. The gene calls are TRBV21-1 and TRBJ2-6; no DNA check was done on the table's D call, TRBD1. TRBV21-1 represents a pseudogene. The CDR3 has 18 residues. This CDR3 reads CASSKIGTGGSGANVLTF. CDR3 DNA: TGTGCCAGCAGCAAAATAGGGACAGGGGGATCCGGGGCCAACGTCCTGACTTTC.

This chain connects TRBV7-3 to TRBJ2-7, with 8 bases fitting TRBD2. CDR3 length: 15 residues. J lost 3 bases, V lost 6 bases, and 10 bases had no gene match. Germline CDR1 is SGHTA and CDR2 is FQGTGA. The CDR3: CASRLSGGPLYEQYF. For the CDR3, the DNA is TGTGCCAGCAGGCTGAGCGGGGGACCCCTCTACGAGCAGTACTTC.

The rearrangement links TRBV9 to TRBJ2-5; possible D gene TRBD1, 6 bases. With 3 bases removed from V and 3 bases from J, the gap between germline ends came to 9 bases. CDR1 and CDR2 from the germline V gene are SGDLS and YYNGEE. The CDR3 consists of 13 residues. CDR3 coding DNA: TGTGCCAGCAGCGGGAACAGGGAAGAGACCCAGTACTTC. This gives the protein CASSGNREETQYF.

V is TRBV19 and J is TRBJ1-6, with a tentative D call TRBD1 (5 bases). Trimming left V 9 bases short and J 8 bases short, with 23 bases between. The CDR3 is made up of 16 amino acids. Germline CDR1 LNHDA, CDR2 SQIVND (reference sequence). The CDR3, as DNA: TGTGCCAGCAGATATTCAACCGGGACGGGGGATTCACCCCTCCACTTT. Translated, it gives CASRYSTGTGDSPLHF. The full variable domain, rest sourced from reference TRBV19 and TRBJ1-6, is DGGITQSPKYLFRKEGQNVTLSCEQNLNHDAMYWYRQDPGQGLRLIYYSQIVNDFQKGDIAEGYSVSREKKESFPLTVTSAQKNPTAFYLCASRYSTGTGDSPLHFGNGTRLTVT.

In this sample, this clone turned up once. The chain recombines TRBV18 with TRBJ2-1; TRBD1 is a possible D gene (5 bases). The CDR3 spans 16 residues. Germline V gene lookup returns CDR1 KGHSH and CDR2 LQKENI. Trimming removed 3 bases from V and 0 bases from J, with 12 bases in between. The CDR3 DNA reads as TGTGCCAGCTCACCCGCGACAGCGAGCTCCTACAATGAGCAGTTCTTC. Encoded protein: CASSPATASSYNEQFF.

The rearrangement links TRBV5-4 to TRBJ1-6; the match to TRBD1 covers 10 bases. CDR3 length: 14 residues. CDR1 and CDR2 (germline): SGHNT, YYREEE (reference sequence). Unmatched junction bases numbered 1, after V lost 3 bases and J lost 7 bases. The CDR3 DNA follows: TGTGCCAGCAGCTGGGACAGGGGCAATTCACCCCTCCACTTT. Amino acid sequence: CASSWDRGNSPLHF.

The CDR3 spells CASSPPAGANYGYTF. Here the CDR3 DNA reads TGTGCCAGCTCACCACCGGCAGGGGCTAACTATGGCTACACCTTC. V and J are TRBV18 and TRBJ1-2; perhaps TRBD1 as D (6 bases). Between the trimmed V and J ends, which lost 0 bases and 0 bases, there was a span of 8 bases. This CDR3 region has 15 residues. Germline assignment: CDR1 KGHSH and CDR2 LQKENI.

The chain uses TRBV6-2 or TRBV6-3 and TRBJ1-2; weak D call: TRBD1 (5 bases). Germline V lookup: CDR1 MNHEY, CDR2 SVGEGT. Trimming removed 6 bases from V and 8 bases from J, with 19 bases in between. The CDR3 contains 14 residues. The CDR3 DNA is TGTGCCAGCAGCCCCCTCAGCGGGGGTTACGGCTACACCTTC. It yields the protein CASSPLSGGYGYTF.

This chain uses TRBV6-2 or TRBV6-3 with TRBJ2-7; 7 positions match TRBD1. V dropped 2 bases and J dropped 7; count of bases not matched to a gene: 11. Per germline, CDR1 MNHEY and CDR2 SVGEGT. The CDR3 is 15 residues long. CDR3 in amino acids: CASSYDPGQVFEQYF. The CDR3 DNA reads as TGTGCCAGCAGTTACGACCCCGGACAGGTATTTGAGCAGTACTTC.

This clone turned up a few times. The CDR3 loop is CASSAESVITGELFF. The DNA for the CDR3 is TGTGCCAGCAGCGCGGAGTCCGTCATTACGGGGGAGCTGTTTTTT. This chain connects TRBV9 to TRBJ2-2; D not certain. Trimming removed 3 bases at V and 8 bases at J, with 17 bases between. The CDR3 consists of 15 residues. Germline V gene sequence: CDR1 SGDLS, CDR2 YYNGEE.

This chain links TRBV2 with TRBJ2-5; 7 bases agree with TRBD1. Germline CDR1 and CDR2: SNHLY and FYNNEI. There are 16 residues in the CDR3. The ends lost 6 bases at V and 2 bases at J; junction bases unmatched: 12. CDR3 amino acids: CASSPHRGGWQETQYF. The CDR3 bases are TGTGCCAGCAGCCCACACAGGGGCGGTTGGCAAGAGACCCAGTACTTC.